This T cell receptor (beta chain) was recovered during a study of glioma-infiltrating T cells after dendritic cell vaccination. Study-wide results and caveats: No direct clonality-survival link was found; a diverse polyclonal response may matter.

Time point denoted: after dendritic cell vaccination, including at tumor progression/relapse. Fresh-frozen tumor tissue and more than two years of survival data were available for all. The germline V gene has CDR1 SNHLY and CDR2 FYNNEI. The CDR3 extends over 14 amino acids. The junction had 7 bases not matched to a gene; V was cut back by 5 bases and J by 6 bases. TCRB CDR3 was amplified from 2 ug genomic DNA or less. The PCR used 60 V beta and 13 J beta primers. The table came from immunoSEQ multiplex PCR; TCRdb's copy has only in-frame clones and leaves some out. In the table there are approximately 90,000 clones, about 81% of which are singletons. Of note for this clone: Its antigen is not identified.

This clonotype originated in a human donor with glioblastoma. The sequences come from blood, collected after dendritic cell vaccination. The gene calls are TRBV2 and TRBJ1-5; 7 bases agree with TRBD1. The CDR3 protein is CASSSGSGGQPQHF. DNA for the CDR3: TGTGCCAGCAGTTCCGGCTCAGGGGGTCAGCCCCAGCATTTT.